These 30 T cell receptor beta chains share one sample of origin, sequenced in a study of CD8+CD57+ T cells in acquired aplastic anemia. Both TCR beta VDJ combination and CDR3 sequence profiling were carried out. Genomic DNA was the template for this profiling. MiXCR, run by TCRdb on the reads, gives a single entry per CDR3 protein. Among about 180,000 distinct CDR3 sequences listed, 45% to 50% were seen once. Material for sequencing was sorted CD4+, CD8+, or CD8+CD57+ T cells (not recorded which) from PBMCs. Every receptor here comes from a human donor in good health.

CDR3 coding DNA: TGTGCCAGCAGCCAGTTTACCGCCGACGGCTACACCTTC. Its translation is CASSQFTADGYTF. The genes are TRBV14 and TRBJ1-2; no reliable D call. V lost 3 bases to trimming and J lost 8 bases, with 13 bases between them. The CDR3 is made up of 13 amino acids. Germline V gene data show CDR1 as SGHDN and CDR2 as FVKESK.

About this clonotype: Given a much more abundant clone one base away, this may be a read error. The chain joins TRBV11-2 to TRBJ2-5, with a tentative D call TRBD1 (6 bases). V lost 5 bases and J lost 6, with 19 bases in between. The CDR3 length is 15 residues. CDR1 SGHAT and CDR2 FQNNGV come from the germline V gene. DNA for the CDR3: TGTGCCAGCAGCGGGCTACAGGGAAGAGCGAAGACCCAGTACTTC. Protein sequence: CASSGLQGRAKTQYF.

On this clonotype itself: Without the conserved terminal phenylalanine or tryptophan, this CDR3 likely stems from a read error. The CDR3 DNA reads TGTGCCAGCAGCCTAAATAGCGGGAAGATTGATGGGCAGTTCCTC. Its protein is CASSLNSGKIDGQFL. V usage is TRBV7-3 and J usage is TRBJ2-1; TRBD2 matches 8 bases. This CDR3 region has 15 residues. The V gene end was trimmed by 5 bases and the J gene end by 12 bases; junction bases not matched to a gene: 15. CDR1 SGHTA and CDR2 FQGTGA come from the germline V gene.

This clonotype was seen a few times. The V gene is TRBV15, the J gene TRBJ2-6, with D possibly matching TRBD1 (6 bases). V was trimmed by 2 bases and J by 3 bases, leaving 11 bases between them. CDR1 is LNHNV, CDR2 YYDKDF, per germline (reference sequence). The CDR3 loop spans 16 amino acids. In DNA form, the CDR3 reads TGTGCCACCAGCAGACCCGGACAGTTTGGGGCCAACGTCCTGACTTTC. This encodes CATSRPGQFGANVLTF. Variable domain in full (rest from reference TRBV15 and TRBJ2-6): DAMVIQNPRYQVTQFGKPVTLSCSQTLNHNVMYWYQQKSSQAPKLLFHYYDKDFNNEADTPDNFQSRRPNTSFCFLDIRSPGLGDTAMYLCATSRPGQFGANVLTFGAGSRLTVL.

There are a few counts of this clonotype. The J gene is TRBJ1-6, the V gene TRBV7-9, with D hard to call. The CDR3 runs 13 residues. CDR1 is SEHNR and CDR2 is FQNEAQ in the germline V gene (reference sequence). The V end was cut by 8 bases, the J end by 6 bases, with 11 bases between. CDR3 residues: CASGLQVNSPLHF. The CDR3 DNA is TGTGCCAGCGGATTACAAGTTAATTCACCCCTCCACTTT.

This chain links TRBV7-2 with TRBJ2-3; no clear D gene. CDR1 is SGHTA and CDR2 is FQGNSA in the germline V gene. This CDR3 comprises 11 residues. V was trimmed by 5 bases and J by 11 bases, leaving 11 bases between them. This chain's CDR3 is CASSPSRGQYF. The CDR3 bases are TGTGCCAGCAGCCCCTCGCGTGGGCAGTATTTT.

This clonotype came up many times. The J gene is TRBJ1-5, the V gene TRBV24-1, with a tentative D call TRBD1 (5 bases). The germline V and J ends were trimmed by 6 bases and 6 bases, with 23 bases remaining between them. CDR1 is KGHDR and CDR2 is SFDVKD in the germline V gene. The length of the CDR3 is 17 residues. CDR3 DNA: TGTGCCACCAGTTCTGGGGGGTCCAGCTCTGCGGTTCAGCCCCAGCATTTT. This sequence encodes CATSSGGSSSAVQPQHF.

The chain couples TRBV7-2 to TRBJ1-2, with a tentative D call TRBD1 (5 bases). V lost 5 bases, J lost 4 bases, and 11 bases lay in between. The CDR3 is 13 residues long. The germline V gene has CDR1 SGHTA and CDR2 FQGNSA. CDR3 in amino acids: CASSPWDLYGYTF. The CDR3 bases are TGTGCCAGCAGCCCTTGGGACCTCTATGGCTACACCTTC.

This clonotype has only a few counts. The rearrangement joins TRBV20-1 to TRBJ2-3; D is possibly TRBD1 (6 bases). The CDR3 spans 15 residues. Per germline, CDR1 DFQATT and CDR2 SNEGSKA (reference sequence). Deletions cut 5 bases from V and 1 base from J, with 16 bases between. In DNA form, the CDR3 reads TGCAGTGCTCAGGGGAGAGTTCGGGGCACAGATACGCAGTATTTT. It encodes CSAQGRVRGTDTQYF.

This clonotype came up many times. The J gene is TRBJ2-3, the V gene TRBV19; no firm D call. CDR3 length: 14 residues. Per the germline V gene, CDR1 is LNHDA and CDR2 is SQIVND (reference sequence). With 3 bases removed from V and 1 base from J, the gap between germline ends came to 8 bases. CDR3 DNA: TGTGCCAGTAGTATCGACGGTCGCACAGATACGCAGTATTTT. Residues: CASSIDGRTDTQYF.

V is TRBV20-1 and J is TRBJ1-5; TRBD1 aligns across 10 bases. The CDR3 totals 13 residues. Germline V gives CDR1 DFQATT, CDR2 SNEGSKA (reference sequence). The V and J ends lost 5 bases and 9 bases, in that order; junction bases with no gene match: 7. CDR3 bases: TGCAGTGCTTGGGACAGGGGCGGTCGGCCCCAGCATTTT. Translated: CSAWDRGGRPQHF.

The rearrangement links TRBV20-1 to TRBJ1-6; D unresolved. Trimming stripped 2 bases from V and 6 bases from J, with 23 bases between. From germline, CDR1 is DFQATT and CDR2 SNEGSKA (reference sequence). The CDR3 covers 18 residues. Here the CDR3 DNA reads TGCAGTGCTAGATTCCCCTCGATGGATCCTCCTCGTAATTCACCCCTCCACTTT. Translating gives CSARFPSMDPPRNSPLHF.

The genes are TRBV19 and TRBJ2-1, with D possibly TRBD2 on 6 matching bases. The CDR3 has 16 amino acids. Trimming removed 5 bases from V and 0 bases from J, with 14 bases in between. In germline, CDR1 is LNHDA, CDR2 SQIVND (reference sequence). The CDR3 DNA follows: TGTGCCAGTAGTGGGGATGGGAGGACCTCCTACAATGAGCAGTTCTTC. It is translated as CASSGDGRTSYNEQFF.

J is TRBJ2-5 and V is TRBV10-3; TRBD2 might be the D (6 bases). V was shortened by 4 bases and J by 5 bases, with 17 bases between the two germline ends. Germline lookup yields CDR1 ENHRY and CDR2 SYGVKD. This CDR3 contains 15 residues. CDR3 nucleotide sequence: TGTGCCATCAGTGTATCAGGGAGGTTCGGGGAGACCCAGTACTTC. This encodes CAISVSGRFGETQYF.

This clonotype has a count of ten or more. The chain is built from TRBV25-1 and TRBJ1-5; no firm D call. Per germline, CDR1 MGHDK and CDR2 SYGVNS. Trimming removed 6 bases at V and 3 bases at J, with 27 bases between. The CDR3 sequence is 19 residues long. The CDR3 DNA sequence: TGTGCCAGCAGCTCCCGCTGGGGTCCACACCTCGTCTCCAATCAGCCCCAGCATTTT. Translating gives CASSSRWGPHLVSNQPQHF. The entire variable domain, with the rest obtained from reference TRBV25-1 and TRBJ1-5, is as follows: EADIYQTPRYLVIGTGKKITLECSQTMGHDKMYWYQQDPGMELHLIHYSYGVNSTEKGDLSSESTVSRIRTEHFPLTLESARPSHTSQYLCASSSRWGPHLVSNQPQHFGDGTRLSIL.

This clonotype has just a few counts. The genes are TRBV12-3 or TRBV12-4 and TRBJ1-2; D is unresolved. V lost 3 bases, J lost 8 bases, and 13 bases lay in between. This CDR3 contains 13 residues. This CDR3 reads CASSFGEGYGYTF. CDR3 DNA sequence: TGTGCCAGCAGTTTCGGGGAGGGATACGGCTACACCTTC.

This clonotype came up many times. The CDR3 here is CSVEMGPNEQFF. DNA of the CDR3: TGCAGCGTTGAAATGGGTCCCAATGAGCAGTTCTTC. The V call is TRBV29-1, the J call TRBJ2-1; D remains unclear. Germline V gene data show CDR1 as SQVTM and CDR2 as ANQGSEA. The V end was cut by 2 bases, the J end by 6 bases, with 8 bases between. This CDR3 is 12 amino acids long.

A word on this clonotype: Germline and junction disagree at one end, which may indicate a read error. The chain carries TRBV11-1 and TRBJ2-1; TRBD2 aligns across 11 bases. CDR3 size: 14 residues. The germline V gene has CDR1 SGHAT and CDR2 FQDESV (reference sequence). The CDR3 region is CASGFTSGGNEQFF. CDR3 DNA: TGTGCCAGCGGCTTTACTAGCGGGGGCAATGAGCAGTTCTTC.

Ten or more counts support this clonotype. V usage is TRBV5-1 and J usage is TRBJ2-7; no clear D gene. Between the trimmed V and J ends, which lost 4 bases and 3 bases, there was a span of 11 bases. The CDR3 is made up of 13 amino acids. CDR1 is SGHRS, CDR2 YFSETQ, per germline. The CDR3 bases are TGCGCCAGCAGCCCTTTTTCGGGCTACGAGCAGTACTTC. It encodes CASSPFSGYEQYF. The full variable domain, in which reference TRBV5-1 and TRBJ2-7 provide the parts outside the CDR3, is KAGVTQTPRYLIKTRGQQVTLSCSPISGHRSVSWYQQTPGQGLQFLFEYFSETQRNKGNFPGRFSGRQFSNSRSEMNVSTLELGDSALYLCASSPFSGYEQYFGPGTRLTVT.

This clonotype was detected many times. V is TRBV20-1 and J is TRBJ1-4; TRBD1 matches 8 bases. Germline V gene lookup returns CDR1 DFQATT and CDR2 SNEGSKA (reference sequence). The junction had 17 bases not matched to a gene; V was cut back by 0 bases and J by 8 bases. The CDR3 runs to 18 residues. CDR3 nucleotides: TGCAGTGCTAGAGATAGCTCCGGCGGGACAGGACGGTACGAAAAACTGTTTTTT. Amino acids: CSARDSSGGTGRYEKLFF.

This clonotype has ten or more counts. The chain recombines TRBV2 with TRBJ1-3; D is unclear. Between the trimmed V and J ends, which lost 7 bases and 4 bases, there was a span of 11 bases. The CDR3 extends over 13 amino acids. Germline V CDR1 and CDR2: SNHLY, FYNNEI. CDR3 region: CASKVEAGNTIYF. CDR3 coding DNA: TGTGCCAGCAAAGTTGAGGCCGGAAACACCATATATTTT. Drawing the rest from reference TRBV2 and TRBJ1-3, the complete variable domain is EPEVTQTPSHQVTQMGQEVILRCVPISNHLYFYWYRQILGQKVEFLVSFYNNEISEKSEIFDDQFSVERPDGSNFTLKIRSTKLEDSAMYFCASKVEAGNTIYFGEGSWLTVV.

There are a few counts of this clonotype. The CDR3 region is CASSLRQNEKLFF. The CDR3 region has the DNA TGTGCCAGCAGTTTGCGGCAGAATGAAAAACTGTTTTTT. V gene TRBV27 combines with J gene TRBJ1-4; D gene uncertain. V was shortened by 3 bases and J by 5 bases, with 7 bases between the two germline ends. Germline V lookup: CDR1 MNHEY, CDR2 SMNVEV (reference sequence). The CDR3 covers 13 residues.

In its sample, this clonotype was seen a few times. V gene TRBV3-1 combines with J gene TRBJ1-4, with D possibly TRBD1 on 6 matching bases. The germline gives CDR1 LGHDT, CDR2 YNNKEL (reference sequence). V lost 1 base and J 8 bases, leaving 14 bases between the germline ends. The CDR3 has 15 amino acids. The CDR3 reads CASSQGYRAKEKLFF. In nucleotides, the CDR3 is TGTGCCAGCAGCCAAGGGTACAGGGCCAAAGAAAAACTGTTTTTT.

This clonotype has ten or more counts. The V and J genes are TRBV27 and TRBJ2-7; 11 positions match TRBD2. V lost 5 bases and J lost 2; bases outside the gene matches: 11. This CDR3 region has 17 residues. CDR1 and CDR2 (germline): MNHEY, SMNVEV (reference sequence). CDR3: CASSPRTSGFRAYEQYF. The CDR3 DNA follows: TGTGCCAGCAGTCCCAGGACTAGCGGGTTTAGAGCCTACGAGCAGTACTTC.

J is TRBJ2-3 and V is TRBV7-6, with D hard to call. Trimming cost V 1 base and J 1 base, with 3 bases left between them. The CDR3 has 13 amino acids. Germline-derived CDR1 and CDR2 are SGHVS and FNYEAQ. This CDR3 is CASSLGRTDTQYF. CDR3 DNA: TGTGCCAGCAGCTTAGGCCGCACAGATACGCAGTATTTT.

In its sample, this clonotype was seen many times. In DNA, the CDR3 is TGTGCCAGCAGCAGGAAGGGGAACACCGGGGAGCTGTTTTTT. Its protein is CASSRKGNTGELFF. J is TRBJ2-2 and V is TRBV6-1; D is undetermined. The ends were cut back, 6 bases at V and 1 base at J, with 9 bases in the middle. The CDR3 is 14 residues long. Germline V CDR1 and CDR2: MNHNS, SASEGT.

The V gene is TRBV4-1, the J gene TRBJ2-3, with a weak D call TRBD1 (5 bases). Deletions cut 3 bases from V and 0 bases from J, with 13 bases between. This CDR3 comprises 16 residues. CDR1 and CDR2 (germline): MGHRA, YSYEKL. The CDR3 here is CASSHLETVSTDTQYF. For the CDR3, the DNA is TGCGCCAGCAGCCACTTGGAGACAGTGAGCACAGATACGCAGTATTTT.

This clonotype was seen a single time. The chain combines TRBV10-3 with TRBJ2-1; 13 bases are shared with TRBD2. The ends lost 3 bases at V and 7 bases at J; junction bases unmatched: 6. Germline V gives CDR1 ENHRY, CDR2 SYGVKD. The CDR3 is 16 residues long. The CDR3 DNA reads TGTGCCATCAGTGATCCGGGACTAGCGGGACGGAATGAGCAGTTCTTC. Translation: CAISDPGLAGRNEQFF.

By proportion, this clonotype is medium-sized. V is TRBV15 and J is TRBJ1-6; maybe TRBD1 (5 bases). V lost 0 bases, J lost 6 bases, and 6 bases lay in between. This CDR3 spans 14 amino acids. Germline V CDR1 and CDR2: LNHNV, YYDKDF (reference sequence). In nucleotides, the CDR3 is TGTGCCACCAGCAGAGATGGGGGTAATTCACCCCTCCACTTT. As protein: CATSRDGGNSPLHF.

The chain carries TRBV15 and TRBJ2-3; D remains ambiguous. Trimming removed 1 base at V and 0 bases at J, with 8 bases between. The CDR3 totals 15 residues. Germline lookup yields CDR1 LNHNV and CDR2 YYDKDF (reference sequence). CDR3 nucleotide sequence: TGTGCCACCAGCAGAGCTCTAGGAAGCACAGATACGCAGTATTTT. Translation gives CATSRALGSTDTQYF.